Each of the 3 T cell receptor beta chains below was sequenced from the same sample in a study of Graves' ophthalmopathy and Graves' hyperthyroidism. As the template, RNA transcripts were used to amplify TCR beta CDR3 regions. An opening RT-PCR round employed HTBI primers and preceded a second-round multiplex PCR. TCRdb reprocessed the multiplex PCR reads with MiXCR, giving one entry per CDR3 protein. This repertoire shows a few hundred thousand distinct CDR3 sequences, roughly 40% found once; its top ten account for 3.5% to 4.5%. The sequencing sample was made of peripheral blood or thyroid tissue (not recorded which). Every receptor here comes from an adult man with Graves' hyperthyroidism.

This clonotype occurred many times. The chain is built from TRBV19 and TRBJ2-7; tentative D call: TRBD2 (6 bases). V was clipped by 2 bases and J by 7 bases, with 15 bases between them. The CDR3 loop spans 14 amino acids. CDR1 is LNHDA and CDR2 is SQIVND in the germline V gene (reference sequence). DNA for the CDR3: TGTGCCAGTAGTATACAGGCGGGACCTAGGGAGCAGTACTTC. This gives the protein CASSIQAGPREQYF.

On this clonotype itself: A junction end diverges from the germline sequence, so it may reflect a read error. The chain employs TRBV7-9 and TRBJ1-1; the D gene is possibly TRBD1 (6 bases). The CDR3 length is 13 residues. Germline V gives CDR1 SEHNR, CDR2 FQNEAQ (reference sequence). CDR3 amino acids: CASSLGGRGEALF. Written as DNA, the CDR3 is TGTGCCAGCAGCTTGGGGGGCAGGGGTGAAGCTCTCTTT.

This clonotype was detected many times. The V and J genes are TRBV2 and TRBJ1-1; D uncertain. The germline V and J ends were trimmed by 7 bases and 3 bases, with 12 bases remaining between them. Per germline, CDR1 SNHLY and CDR2 FYNNEI. This CDR3 region has 13 residues. The CDR3 sequence is CASNRLKDTEAFF. The DNA for the CDR3 is TGTGCCAGCAACAGACTGAAGGACACTGAAGCTTTCTTT.